Each of the 30 T cell receptor beta chains below was sequenced from the same sample in a study of CD8 T cells in ankylosing spondylitis. TCRdb recomputed calls from the 5' RACE reads with MiXCR, one row per CDR3 protein. Of 250,000 or so distinct CDR3 sequences in the sample, 20% to 30% were seen once. Material for sequencing was blood, either unsorted or a sorted T cell fraction (not recorded which). These receptor sequences come from a male donor with ankylosing spondylitis or in good health (not recorded which).

The V gene is TRBV7-9, the J gene TRBJ2-1; a weak D match, TRBD2 (7 bases). Trimming removed 5 bases from V and 6 bases from J, with 14 bases in between. The CDR3 length is 14 residues. Germline V gene sequence: CDR1 SEHNR, CDR2 FQNEAQ (reference sequence). The CDR3 bases are TGTGCCAGCAGCAAGGGGCGGGGGCTCAATGAGCAGTTCTTC. Protein: CASSKGRGLNEQFF.

This clonotype came up a few times. The rearrangement uses TRBV6-4 and TRBJ2-3, with unresolved D. Germline V CDR1 and CDR2: MRHNA, SNTAGT. With 2 bases removed from V and 0 bases from J, the gap between germline ends came to 3 bases. The CDR3 extends over 13 amino acids. CDR3 loop: CASSDGSTDTQYF. The CDR3 bases are TGTGCCAGCAGTGACGGAAGCACAGATACGCAGTATTTT.

To note about this clonotype: With a much larger clone just one base away, this may be a read error. CDR3 in amino acids: CSVGGEDTGANVPTF. CDR3 sequence (DNA): TGCAGCGTTGGAGGGGAGGATACTGGGGCCAACGTCCCGACTTTC. The chain has TRBV29-1 and TRBJ2-6; tentative D call: TRBD2 (6 bases). CDR1 and CDR2 (germline): SQVTM, ANQGSEA. This CDR3 region has 15 residues.

Only a few counts were recorded for this clonotype. The chain uses TRBV20-1 and TRBJ1-2; 12 bases are a match to TRBD1. Trimming took 0 bases from V and 3 from J; bases not matched to a gene: 2. This CDR3 spans 15 amino acids. Per the germline V gene, CDR1 is DFQATT and CDR2 is SNEGSKA (reference sequence). In nucleotides, the CDR3 is TGCAGTGCTAGAGAGGGGACAGGGGGCGACTATGGCTACACCTTC. Its translation is CSAREGTGGDYGYTF.

The gene calls are TRBV29-1 and TRBJ2-5; TRBD1 agrees at 9 bases. V lost 1 base to trimming and J lost 5 bases; unmatched junction nucleotides: 8. The CDR3 has 15 amino acids. Germline assignment: CDR1 SQVTM and CDR2 ANQGSEA. The CDR3 DNA follows: TGCAGCGTTGAAGGGACAGGGGAGGATGAGGAGACCCAGTACTTC. Translation gives CSVEGTGEDEETQYF. The variable domain in full, with the rest retrieved from reference TRBV29-1 and TRBJ2-5, is SAVISQKPSRDICQRGTSLTIQCQVDSQVTMMFWYRQQPGQSLTLIATANQGSEATYESGFVIDKFPISRPNLTFSTLTVSNMSPEDSSIYLCSVEGTGEDEETQYFGPGTRLLVL.

There are a few counts of this clonotype. The CDR3 protein is CSAISETRNTEAFF. Here the CDR3 DNA reads TGCAGTGCTATTTCAGAGACAAGGAACACTGAAGCTTTCTTT. This chain connects TRBV20-1 to TRBJ1-1, with unresolved D. Trimming cost V 4 bases and J 1 base, with 13 bases left between them. The CDR3 extends over 14 amino acids. The germline CDR1 and CDR2 sequences are DFQATT and SNEGSKA (reference sequence).

There are many counts of this clonotype. The chain recombines TRBV11-1 with TRBJ2-7; D is perhaps TRBD1 (5 bases). CDR1 is SGHAT and CDR2 is FQDESV in the germline V gene (reference sequence). This CDR3 is built from 15 residues. The ends were cut back, 6 bases at V and 2 bases at J, with 17 bases in the middle. DNA for the CDR3: TGTGCCAGCAGTCAAACAGGCCGTACTACCTACGAGCAGTACTTC. Encoded protein: CASSQTGRTTYEQYF.

This clonotype turned up a few times. The gene calls are TRBV20-1 and TRBJ1-2, with D uncertain. The V gene lost 3 bases and the J gene lost 3 bases, with 8 bases spanning the gap. Germline assignment: CDR1 DFQATT and CDR2 SNEGSKA (reference sequence). The CDR3 contains 12 residues. The CDR3 DNA reads TGCAGTGCTAGGGGGTGGGACTATGGCTACACCTTC. Its protein product is CSARGWDYGYTF.

The V and J genes are TRBV6-1 and TRBJ2-3, with TRBD1 matching over 9 bases. This CDR3 is 16 amino acids long. Germline CDR1 reads MNHNS; CDR2 reads SASEGT. J lost 4 bases, V lost 5 bases, and 10 bases had no gene match. The CDR3, as DNA: TGTGCCAGCAGTCCAAGTACCGGGACAGGGTCAGATACGCAGTATTTT. It codes for CASSPSTGTGSDTQYF.

This clonotype was recorded many times. The genes are TRBV25-1 and TRBJ2-5; D might be TRBD2 (6 bases). The CDR3 spans 14 residues. V gave up 2 bases and J gave up 0 bases, with 7 bases separating them. Germline V gene data show CDR1 as MGHDK and CDR2 as SYGVNS. The CDR3 reads CASSEGDYQETQYF. CDR3 nucleotide sequence: TGTGCCAGCAGTGAAGGGGACTACCAAGAGACCCAGTACTTC. Complete variable domain (other parts from reference TRBV25-1 and TRBJ2-5): EADIYQTPRYLVIGTGKKITLECSQTMGHDKMYWYQQDPGMELHLIHYSYGVNSTEKGDLSSESTVSRIRTEHFPLTLESARPSHTSQYLCASSEGDYQETQYFGPGTRLLVL.

This clonotype was found many times. The chain links TRBV12-3 or TRBV12-4 to TRBJ2-3, with D possibly TRBD2 on 6 matching bases. V lost 6 bases to trimming and J lost 8 bases, with 21 bases between them. This CDR3 region has 15 residues. In nucleotides, the CDR3 is TGTGCCAGCAGGTCGACGGGGGACTTTGAAGGTACGCAGTATTTT. Amino acids: CASRSTGDFEGTQYF.

Many counts were recorded for this clonotype. V is TRBV9 and J is TRBJ2-7, with D perhaps assigned TRBD1 or TRBD2 (5 bases each). Germline V CDR1 and CDR2: SGDLS, YYNGEE. V was cut by 6 bases and J by 3 bases, with 13 bases left in between. The CDR3 spans 13 residues. CDR3 loop: CASNRGLGYEQYF. The CDR3 nucleotides are TGTGCCAGCAACCGGGGCCTGGGCTACGAGCAGTACTTC.

This clonotype has ten or more counts. The chain links TRBV24-1 to TRBJ2-7; 9 nucleotides align to TRBD1. Germline-derived CDR1 and CDR2 are KGHDR and SFDVKD. The CDR3 has 14 residues. J gave up 3 bases and V 4 bases, and 3 bases lay outside the gene matches. The CDR3 region is CATSDSGQGYEQYF. CDR3 DNA: TGTGCCACCAGTGACTCGGGACAGGGCTACGAGCAGTACTTC.

This clonotype was seen at least ten times. The chain combines TRBV10-3 with TRBJ2-1; a possible D gene is TRBD2 (5 bases). The CDR3 contains 14 residues. CDR1 ENHRY and CDR2 SYGVKD come from the germline V gene. V dropped 7 bases and J dropped 3 bases, with 13 bases sitting between them. The CDR3 DNA reads as TGTGCCATCACCGGGGAGAGAGACTACAATGAGCAGTTCTTC. Protein: CAITGERDYNEQFF.

This clonotype has at least ten counts. This CDR3 is CASSVTGDEQFF. The CDR3 DNA follows: TGTGCCAGCAGTGTTACAGGGGATGAGCAGTTCTTC. This chain joins TRBV6-1 and TRBJ2-1; TRBD1 agrees at 7 bases. V gave up 4 bases and J gave up 8 bases; unmatched junction bases: 2. The CDR3 consists of 12 residues. Germline CDR1 is MNHNS and CDR2 is SASEGT.

This clonotype appeared many times. This chain joins TRBV29-1 and TRBJ2-1; no clear D gene. V was clipped by 8 bases and J by 2 bases, with 13 bases between them. The CDR3 length is 13 residues. Germline loops: CDR1 SQVTM, CDR2 ANQGSEA. CDR3 DNA: TGCAGCTCTCTCGGGCTAGCCTACAATGAGCAGTTCTTC. Protein product: CSSLGLAYNEQFF.

This clonotype was detected ten times or more. The J gene is TRBJ2-7, the V gene TRBV5-1; D is unclear. The CDR3 sequence is 15 residues long. V was trimmed by 7 bases and J by 2 bases, leaving 19 bases between them. Per germline, CDR1 SGHRS and CDR2 YFSETQ. The CDR3 is CASLPTPGSTYEQYF. The CDR3 nucleotides are TGCGCCAGCCTCCCCACTCCCGGGTCTACCTACGAGCAGTACTTC.

CDR3 residues: CASSLDRTGGYTF. Written as DNA, the CDR3 is TGTGCCAGCAGCCTCGACCGTACCGGTGGCTACACCTTC. The chain has TRBV4-2 and TRBJ1-2; D is uncertain. The V end was cut by 4 bases, the J end by 7 bases, with 13 bases between. Germline V gene sequence: CDR1 LGHNA, CDR2 YNFKEQ. The CDR3 is 13 residues long.

This clonotype was detected once. The V and J genes are TRBV20-1 and TRBJ2-1; 10 nucleotides align to TRBD2. Trimming cost V 5 bases and J 12 bases; bases outside gene matches: 19. Germline V gene lookup returns CDR1 DFQATT and CDR2 SNEGSKA (reference sequence). The CDR3 has 16 amino acids. CDR3 in DNA: TGCAGTGCTCCACCTGAGACTAGCGGGCTCCATGGGGGGCAGTTCTTC. Its protein is CSAPPETSGLHGGQFF.

V gene TRBV10-1 combines with J gene TRBJ2-1; D gene uncertain. CDR3 length: 14 residues. The V end lost 7 bases, the J end lost 4 bases, and 14 bases lay between the germline ends. Germline V lookup: CDR1 WNHNN, CDR2 SYGVQD (reference sequence). CDR3 sequence (DNA): TGCGCCAGCACCGAGCGACACTTGTACAATGAGCAGTTCTTC. Its protein product is CASTERHLYNEQFF.

This clonotype showed up many times. The V and J genes are TRBV20-1 and TRBJ2-5, with D tentatively TRBD2 (5 bases). V was trimmed by 2 bases and J by 4 bases, leaving 17 bases between them. CDR1 is DFQATT and CDR2 is SNEGSKA in the germline V gene (reference sequence). CDR3 size: 15 residues. The CDR3 DNA reads TGCAGTGCTAGACGACCCCGTGGAGGTCTAGAGACCCAGTACTTC. It is translated as CSARRPRGGLETQYF.

The chain carries TRBV12-3 or TRBV12-4 and TRBJ2-1, with D uncertain. Trimming cost V 5 bases and J 4 bases, with 12 bases left between them. The CDR3 covers 14 residues. The CDR3 loop is CASSQSRRYNEQFF. The CDR3 nucleotides are TGTGCCAGCAGTCAATCGCGAAGGTACAATGAGCAGTTCTTC.

This clonotype was seen a handful of times. V usage is TRBV5-5 and J usage is TRBJ2-5; 9 bases fit TRBD1. Germline CDR1 is SGHKS and CDR2 is YYEKEE (reference sequence). V lost 3 bases to trimming and J lost 5 bases; unmatched junction nucleotides: 11. The CDR3 runs 16 residues. CDR3 amino acids: CASSWGQGRRAETQYF. In DNA form, the CDR3 reads TGTGCCAGCAGCTGGGGACAGGGAAGACGGGCGGAGACCCAGTACTTC.

V usage is TRBV29-1 and J usage is TRBJ2-4; D unresolved. CDR1 is SQVTM and CDR2 is ANQGSEA in the germline V gene. Trimming took off 7 bases at V and 7 bases at J, with 11 bases between the two ends. CDR3 length equals 11 residues. The CDR3 nucleotides are TGCAGCGGGGAAGCACGGAACATTCAGTACTTC. Translating gives CSGEARNIQYF.

This clonotype was seen at least ten times. The V gene is TRBV12-3 or TRBV12-4, the J gene TRBJ2-3, with D maybe TRBD1 (6 bases). The CDR3 has 14 residues. The V end was cut by 6 bases, the J end by 3 bases, with 13 bases between. CDR3 DNA: TGTGCCAGCAGCCTACAGGGACCGACAGATACGCAGTATTTT. Translation: CASSLQGPTDTQYF.

This clonotype was recorded many times. This sequence joins TRBV20-1 and TRBJ2-7, with 7 bases fitting TRBD1. After removal of 4 bases from V and 4 bases from J, the junction contained 10 bases not matched to a gene. From germline, CDR1 is DFQATT and CDR2 SNEGSKA (reference sequence). This CDR3 comprises 14 residues. The CDR3 DNA reads as TGCAGTGCTAAGGTCGACAGGGTGGGTTACGAGCAGTACTTC. It translates to CSAKVDRVGYEQYF.

This clonotype was picked up many times. The chain has TRBV28 and TRBJ2-5; D may correspond to TRBD1 or TRBD2 (6 bases each). This CDR3 region has 12 residues. Germline V gene lookup returns CDR1 MDHEN and CDR2 SYDVKM. With 7 bases removed from V and 5 bases from J, the gap between germline ends came to 11 bases. The CDR3 loop reads CASNRGGETQYF. The CDR3 DNA reads TGTGCCAGCAACCGAGGGGGGGAGACCCAGTACTTC. The entire variable domain, with the rest obtained from reference TRBV28 and TRBJ2-5, is as follows: DVKVTQSSRYLVKRTGEKVFLECVQDMDHENMFWYRQDPGLGLRLIYFSYDVKMKEKGDIPEGYSVSREKKERFSLILESASTNQTSMYLCASNRGGETQYFGPGTRLLVL.

A few counts support this clonotype. Here the CDR3 reads CSAPGPWGSAGYEQFF. CDR3 nucleotides: TGCAGTGCCCCCGGCCCCTGGGGAAGCGCGGGGTATGAGCAGTTCTTC. This sequence joins TRBV20-1 and TRBJ2-1, with D maybe TRBD2 (6 bases). The CDR3 is made up of 16 amino acids. Trimming removed 6 bases at V and 8 bases at J, with 26 bases between. Germline CDR1 is DFQATT and CDR2 is SNEGSKA (reference sequence).

The chain links TRBV6-1 to TRBJ2-7; TRBD2 aligns across 9 bases. The CDR3 runs to 16 residues. Trimming at V came to 7 bases and at J to 4 bases, leaving 14 bases not matched to a gene. Looked up from germline, CDR1 is MNHNS and CDR2 is SASEGT. CDR3 loop: CASTPSGLAGLYEQYF. The CDR3 region has the DNA TGTGCCAGCACCCCCAGCGGGCTAGCGGGGCTTTACGAGCAGTACTTC.

This clonotype appeared a single time. An end of the junction does not agree with germline; a read error may underlie this. The chain uses TRBV24-1 and TRBJ2-1; no clear D gene. The germline V gene encodes CDR1 KGHDR and CDR2 SFDVKD. CDR3 size: 11 residues. The CDR3 loop reads CAASAPGEQFF. The CDR3 nucleotides read TGTGCCGCCAGTGCTCCCGGTGAGCAGTTCTTC.